Listed below are T cell receptor beta chains from one sample, sequenced in a study of cytomegalovirus exposure and HLA in healthy donors. Sequenced by immunoSEQ multiplex PCR; TCRdb stores in-frame clones only, minus some. The sample carries approximately 150,000 clones, roughly 77% recorded once. Material: PBMCs. The receptors originated from a male donor in good health and CMV-seronegative. The CDR3 runs from the conserved cysteine through the conserved F or W. The D gene is left open where the match is weak. Clone size is stated in some rows and not others, as once, few, many or a class when expanded.

- TRBD1 TRBJ2-7 TRBV5-6 CASSGTPGQGTLSYEQYF TGTGCCAGCAGCGGTACACCGGGACAGGGGACCCTCTCCTACGAGCAGTACTTC
- - TRBJ2-3 TRBV11-3 CASSSTTGLRGTDTQYF TGTGCCAGCAGCTCTACTACAGGGCTGAGAGGCACAGATACGCAGTATTTT
- - TRBJ2-1 TRBV6-1 CASSEETGLIRDEQFF TGTGCCAGCAGTGAAGAAACGGGACTGATCCGGGATGAGCAGTTCTTC
many - TRBJ1-5 TRBV2 CASSGRNQPQHF TGTGCCAGCAGTGGGAGGAATCAGCCCCAGCATTTT
- TRBD2 TRBJ2-2 TRBV7-8 CASHSGTGTGELFF TGTGCCAGTCATAGCGGGACGGGGACCGGGGAGCTGTTTTTT
- - TRBJ2-2 TRBV9 CASSPWAGSNTGELFF TGTGCCAGCAGCCCCTGGGCGGGGTCGAACACCGGGGAGCTGTTTTTT
- - TRBJ2-2 TRBV5-6 CASSFGGSGQTGELFF TGTGCCAGCAGCTTTGGGGGGTCGGGACAGACCGGGGAGCTGTTTTTT
- - TRBJ2-3 TRBV5-1 CASSLVGDTTDTQYF TGCGCCAGCAGCTTGGTCGGGGATACCACAGATACGCAGTATTTT
- TRBD2 TRBJ2-1 TRBV2 CASSGLARNEQFF TGTGCCAGCAGTGGACTAGCGAGGAATGAGCAGTTCTTC
- - TRBJ2-3 TRBV7-7 CASSPGSTDTQYF TGTGCCAGCAGCCCGGGGAGCACAGATACGCAGTATTTT
- - TRBJ1-2 TRBV9 CASSVVGGADGYTF TGTGCCAGCAGCGTAGTTGGGGGGGCAGATGGCTACACCTTC
- - TRBJ1-4 TRBV14 CASSQLDGRNEKLFF TGTGCCAGCAGCCAGTTGGACGGGAGGAATGAAAAACTGTTTTTT
- - TRBJ2-5 TRBV11-3 CASSWGTARGETQYF TGTGCCAGCAGCTGGGGGACTGCAAGAGGAGAGACCCAGTACTTC
- - TRBJ1-4 TRBV28 CASSLSDPTAWTYEKLFF TGTGCCAGCAGTTTATCCGACCCGACAGCATGGACATATGAAAAACTGTTTTTT
- - TRBJ2-6 TRBV9 CASSVGSSGANVLTF TGTGCCAGCAGCGTAGGTAGCTCTGGGGCCAACGTCCTGACTTTC
- - TRBJ1-2 TRBV19 CASADSQGKGYGYTF TGTGCCAGTGCCGACAGTCAGGGGAAAGGCTATGGCTACACCTTC
- - TRBJ2-7 TRBV30 CAWSPRQDKQYF TGTGCCTGGAGTCCGAGACAGGACAAGCAGTACTTC
- TRBD1 TRBJ1-1 TRBV18 CASSPPGQGRSEAFF TGTGCCAGCTCACCACCGGGACAGGGTCGCTCTGAAGCTTTCTTT
- - TRBJ2-3 TRBV4-3 CASSHGGWTDTQYF TGCGCCAGCAGCCATGGGGGCTGGACAGATACGCAGTATTTT
once - TRBJ1-1 TRBV7-8 CASSLVPRDTEAFF TGTGCCAGCAGCTTAGTCCCCCGGGACACTGAAGCTTTCTTT
- - TRBJ2-7 TRBV7-9 CAIQGSYEQYF TGTGCCATCCAGGGCTCCTACGAGCAGTACTTC
once TRBD2 TRBJ2-1 TRBV5-6 CASSRSGGAYNEQFF TGTGCCAGCAGCCGGAGCGGGGGGGCATACAATGAGCAGTTCTTC
- TRBD1 TRBJ2-7 TRBV7-9 CASSPDRAEQYF TGTGCCAGCAGCCCCGACAGGGCCGAGCAGTACTTC
- TRBD1 TRBJ1-4 TRBV5-1 CASSSRTGGGEKLFF TGCGCCAGCAGCTCGAGGACAGGTGGGGGTGAAAAACTGTTTTTT
few - TRBJ2-5 TRBV2 CASSNTGGVQETQYF TGTGCCAGTTCTAACACTGGGGGCGTTCAAGAGACCCAGTACTTC
- - TRBJ1-1 TRBV19 CASSPLVGQRNTEAFF TGTGCCAGTAGTCCGTTAGTAGGACAGAGGAACACTGAAGCTTTCTTT
few - TRBJ2-7 TRBV9 CASSAIADSSYEQYF TGTGCCAGCAGCGCGATAGCGGACTCCTCCTACGAGCAGTACTTC
- - TRBJ2-1 TRBV15 CATSFRGRGPEQFF TGTGCCACCAGCTTTAGAGGAAGAGGGCCTGAGCAGTTCTTC
- TRBD2 TRBJ2-2 TRBV7-7 CASRPTSGSTGELFF TGTGCCAGCAGACCGACTAGCGGGAGTACCGGGGAGCTGTTTTTT
- TRBD2 TRBJ2-3 TRBV5-1 CASSDGTSGFTDTQYF TGCGCCAGCAGCGATGGGACTAGCGGGTTCACAGATACGCAGTATTTT
- TRBD1 TRBJ1-6 TRBV7-8 CASSGSGTVNSPLHF TGTGCCAGCAGCGGATCCGGGACAGTTAATTCACCCCTCCACTTT
few TRBD1 TRBJ1-2 TRBV5-1 CASSPDRGNYGYTF TGCGCCAGCAGCCCAGACAGGGGGAACTATGGCTACACCTTC
- TRBD1 TRBJ1-4 TRBV4-1 CASSQRDSNEKLFF TGCGCCAGCAGCCAGAGGGACAGCAATGAAAAACTGTTTTTT
- - TRBJ1-2 TRBV27 CASSFRQGSGYTF TGTGCCAGCAGTTTTCGTCAGGGGAGCGGCTACACCTTC
- - TRBJ1-2 TRBV9 CASSVGGVPSGYTF TGTGCCAGCAGCGTAGGAGGCGTCCCCTCCGGCTACACCTTC
- - TRBJ2-2 TRBV15 CATSELEGTLTGELFF TGTGCCACCAGCGAACTAGAAGGAACATTAACCGGGGAGCTGTTTTTT
once - TRBJ1-6 TRBV27 CASSPRGAGSPLHF TGTGCCAGCAGTCCCCGCGGGGCAGGTTCACCCCTCCACTTT
- TRBD1 TRBJ1-2 TRBV14 CASSQDHRGRGPDGYTF TGTGCCAGCAGCCAAGACCACCGAGGCAGGGGGCCGGATGGCTACACCTTC
- TRBD2 TRBJ2-3 TRBV28 CASNRSSGRVTDTQYF TGTGCCAGCAATCGGTCTAGCGGGAGGGTCACAGATACGCAGTATTTT
- - TRBJ2-7 TRBV5-5 CASSLARAYEQYF TGTGCCAGCAGCTTGGCGAGGGCCTACGAGCAGTACTTC
once - TRBJ1-5 TRBV7-8 CASSLSTIPSNQPQHF TGTGCCAGCAGCTTATCCACAATCCCCAGCAATCAGCCCCAGCATTTT
- - TRBJ1-5 TRBV7-8 CASSRERVTQPQHF TGTGCCAGCAGTCGGGAACGGGTGACTCAGCCCCAGCATTTT
- - TRBJ1-2 TRBV2 CASSDRRGYGYTF TGTGCCAGCAGTGACAGGAGAGGGTATGGCTATACCTTC